This T cell receptor beta chain was captured by sequencing in a study of CD8+CD57+ T cells in acquired aplastic anemia. Study-wide background: DNA per sorted CD4+ or CD8+ sample ranged about 0.2 to 27.4 ug, averaging roughly 3.2 ug.

The CDR3 contains 14 residues. V lost 6 bases and J lost 7; bases outside the gene matches: 8. Germline values: CDR1 LNHDA, CDR2 SQIVND (reference sequence). Study-level results: Patients and controls turned out to have twenty-nine CD8+ CDR3 sequences in common.

In regard to this clonotype: Its antigen is unidentified.

The template used for profiling TCR beta VDJ and CDR3 was genomic DNA. MiXCR, applied by TCRdb to the reads, yields one record per CDR3 protein. The data contain under 200,000 distinct CDR3 sequences, under 75% of them singletons. Sequenced material: sorted CD4+, CD8+, or CD8+CD57+ T cells (not recorded which) from PBMCs. The sequence derives from a human donor in good health. The V gene is TRBV19, the J gene TRBJ2-7; 11 bases agree with TRBD2. The CDR3 region is CASSRTSGSREQYF. Here the CDR3 DNA reads TGTGCCAGTAGCCGAACTAGCGGGAGCCGTGAGCAGTACTTC.